This T cell receptor (beta chain) was observed in a study of OX40 agonist ivuxolimab in advanced cancers. Study in general: Patients were treated with intravenous ivuxolimab, dosed at 0.01 to 10 mg/kg and infused every 2 weeks.

Per the germline V gene, CDR1 is SNHLY and CDR2 is FYNNEI. The CDR3 covers 15 residues. V was shortened by 2 bases and J by 1 base, with 10 bases between the two germline ends. Sequenced by immunoSEQ multiplex PCR; TCRdb stores in-frame clones only, minus some. The data contain about 83,000 clones, roughly 90% of them singletons. This chain links TRBV2 with TRBJ2-3; a weak D match, TRBD2 (6 bases). This receptor was identified in an adult with an advanced solid tumor such as melanoma, head and neck, liver or kidney cancer. Sample: CD4+ or CD8+ T cells sorted from blood, taken in a trial of the OX40 agonist ivuxolimab. The CDR3, as DNA: TGTGCCAGCAGTGAATGGGGGGAGGGCACAGATACGCAGTATTTT. This encodes CASSEWGEGTDTQYF.